The sequence of this T cell receptor (beta chain) was determined in a study of blood T cell repertoires in COVID-19. Looking at the study overall: Spain, Italy and the United States supplied samples that represented acute and convalescent COVID-19.

The protocol was immunoSEQ multiplex PCR, while the TCRdb copy is restricted to in-frame clones and leaves out a portion. The sample consists of fewer than 150,000 clones, less than 90% of them appearing once. This clone has ten or more counts. Participant age was roughly 18 to 100 years, and participants resided in fewer than 25 US areas. Categorization into cohorts depended on clinical history that participants reported. Symptom resolution, clearance, or two negative PCRs marked the recovered donors of Cohort 3. V shed 1 base and J shed 11 bases, with 14 bases lying between them. The CDR3 consists of 13 residues. Germline V gene lookup returns CDR1 MGHRA and CDR2 YSYEKL.

V and J are TRBV4-1 and TRBJ1-1, with D uncertain. The clonotype comes from a man between 25 and 39 years old who had recovered from COVID-19. Source material: PBMCs or T cells enriched from blood (not recorded which). CDR3 amino acids: CASSQAVEFAAFF. CDR3 DNA sequence: TGCGCCAGCAGCCAAGCGGTCGAATTTGCGGCTTTCTTT.